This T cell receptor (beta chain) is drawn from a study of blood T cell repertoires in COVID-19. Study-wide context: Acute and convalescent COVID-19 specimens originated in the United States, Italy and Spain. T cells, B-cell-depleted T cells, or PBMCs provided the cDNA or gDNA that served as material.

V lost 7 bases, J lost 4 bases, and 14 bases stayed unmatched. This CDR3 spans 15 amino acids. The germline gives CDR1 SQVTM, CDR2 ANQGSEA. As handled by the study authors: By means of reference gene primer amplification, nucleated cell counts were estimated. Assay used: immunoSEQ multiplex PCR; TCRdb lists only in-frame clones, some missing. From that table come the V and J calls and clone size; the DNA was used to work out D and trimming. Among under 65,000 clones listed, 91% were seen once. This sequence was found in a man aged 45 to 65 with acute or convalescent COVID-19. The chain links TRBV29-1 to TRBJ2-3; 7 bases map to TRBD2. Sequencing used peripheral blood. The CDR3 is CSAERTRLAADTQYF. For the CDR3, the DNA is TGCAGCGCCGAAAGGACTAGACTTGCCGCAGATACGCAGTATTTT.